The rows below give T cell receptor beta chains drawn from one sample of a study of blood T cell repertoires in COVID-19. Assay: immunoSEQ multiplex PCR; the TCRdb copy retains only in-frame clones and omits some. The sample lists hundreds of thousands of clones, around 80% occurring once. The sequencing sample was made of peripheral blood. These receptors were collected from a woman between 40 and 55 years old with active or convalescent COVID-19. The conserved cysteine and the conserved F or W are not part of the CDR3 here. The order of the fields is clone size, V gene, J gene, CDR3 protein. Size tells how often a clone was seen (once, few, many) or the class of an expanded clone, and some rows leave it out.

abundance: few
v_gene: TRBV5-1
j_gene: TRBJ1-2
CDR3aa: ASSTRREEGYGYT

abundance: NA
v_gene: TRBV11-3
j_gene: TRBJ2-2
CDR3aa: ASSRWEANTGELF

abundance: NA
v_gene: TRBV25-1
j_gene: TRBJ1-5
CDR3aa: ASSDLTGVHLGNQPQH

abundance: NA
v_gene: TRBV30
j_gene: TRBJ1-2
CDR3aa: AWKEQGAVYGYT

abundance: few
v_gene: TRBV27
j_gene: TRBJ2-3
CDR3aa: ASSYSGVSTDTQY

abundance: few
v_gene: TRBV9
j_gene: TRBJ2-3
CDR3aa: ASSVTHRGTKDTQY

abundance: NA
v_gene: TRBV15
j_gene: TRBJ1-3
CDR3aa: ATSREQGFGNTIY

abundance: NA
v_gene: TRBV7-9
j_gene: TRBJ1-6
CDR3aa: ASSLSGQYNSPLH

abundance: many
v_gene: TRBV15
j_gene: TRBJ2-2
CDR3aa: ATSRDPGRIGELF

abundance: NA
v_gene: TRBV10-3
j_gene: TRBJ1-5
CDR3aa: AISEGTYSNQPQH

abundance: NA
v_gene: TRBV4-1
j_gene: TRBJ2-3
CDR3aa: ASSPVPGVWDTQY

abundance: NA
v_gene: TRBV3-1/TRBV3-2
j_gene: TRBJ2-2
CDR3aa: ASSQDLNGGELF

abundance: few
v_gene: TRBV3-1/TRBV3-2
j_gene: TRBJ1-1
CDR3aa: ASSPRTGNTEAF

abundance: NA
v_gene: TRBV5-1
j_gene: TRBJ2-5
CDR3aa: ASSLGGTGYETQY

abundance: NA
v_gene: TRBV9
j_gene: TRBJ2-3
CDR3aa: ASSVFPVDTQY

abundance: NA
v_gene: TRBV28
j_gene: TRBJ1-2
CDR3aa: ASTRRLTGGEHGYT

abundance: NA
v_gene: TRBV6-1
j_gene: TRBJ2-6
CDR3aa: ASSEVLTESSSGANVLT

abundance: NA
v_gene: TRBV28
j_gene: TRBJ1-2
CDR3aa: ASSPQTGIHPRDGYT

abundance: few
v_gene: TRBV5-4
j_gene: TRBJ2-2
CDR3aa: ASSLPANTGELF

abundance: once
v_gene: TRBV6-1
j_gene: TRBJ2-2
CDR3aa: ASSEARGTGELF

abundance: NA
v_gene: TRBV2
j_gene: TRBJ2-7
CDR3aa: ASSFDRGRDEQY

abundance: NA
v_gene: TRBV12-3/TRBV12-4
j_gene: TRBJ2-1
CDR3aa: ASSFRRYNEQF

abundance: NA
v_gene: TRBV4-1
j_gene: TRBJ1-2
CDR3aa: ASSPTHDRGLGYT

abundance: NA
v_gene: TRBV11-2
j_gene: TRBJ2-1
CDR3aa: ASSLVASGGPYNEQF

abundance: few
v_gene: TRBV4-1
j_gene: TRBJ2-3
CDR3aa: ASSQWGNTDTQY

abundance: NA
v_gene: TRBV7-2
j_gene: TRBJ1-2
CDR3aa: ASSPQSGQGIYGYT

abundance: NA
v_gene: TRBV7-6
j_gene: TRBJ2-2
CDR3aa: ASSQGTFNTGELF

abundance: NA
v_gene: TRBV6-5
j_gene: TRBJ2-7
CDR3aa: ASRGPNSYEQY

abundance: NA
v_gene: TRBV30
j_gene: TRBJ1-4
CDR3aa: AWRRGQGDELF

abundance: NA
v_gene: TRBV30
j_gene: TRBJ1-3
CDR3aa: AWTEDTGNTIY

abundance: once
v_gene: TRBV2
j_gene: TRBJ2-1
CDR3aa: ASGTSAGNEQF

abundance: NA
v_gene: TRBV2
j_gene: TRBJ1-5
CDR3aa: ASTISPSNQPQH

abundance: NA
v_gene: TRBV12-3/TRBV12-4
j_gene: TRBJ1-2
CDR3aa: ASSVTSNYGYT

abundance: NA
v_gene: TRBV9
j_gene: TRBJ1-2
CDR3aa: ASTVRGYT

abundance: NA
v_gene: TRBV5-1
j_gene: TRBJ2-1
CDR3aa: ASSSIGLAGGRNEQF

abundance: NA
v_gene: TRBV11-2
j_gene: TRBJ1-1
CDR3aa: ASSLSGTLNTEAF

abundance: NA
v_gene: TRBV5-1
j_gene: TRBJ2-1
CDR3aa: ASSPTGTGIFYNEQF